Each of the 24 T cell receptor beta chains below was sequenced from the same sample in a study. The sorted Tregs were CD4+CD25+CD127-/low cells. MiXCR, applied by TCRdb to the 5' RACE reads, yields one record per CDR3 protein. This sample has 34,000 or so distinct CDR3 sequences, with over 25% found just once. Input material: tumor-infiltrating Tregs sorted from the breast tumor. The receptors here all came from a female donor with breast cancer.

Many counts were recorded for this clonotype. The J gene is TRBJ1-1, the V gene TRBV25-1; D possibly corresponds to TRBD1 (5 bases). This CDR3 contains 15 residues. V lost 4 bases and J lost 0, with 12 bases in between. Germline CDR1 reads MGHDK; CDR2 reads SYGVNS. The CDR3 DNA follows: TGTGCCAGCAGTGGAGTGGGACGGTTGAACACTGAAGCTTTCTTT. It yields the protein CASSGVGRLNTEAFF.

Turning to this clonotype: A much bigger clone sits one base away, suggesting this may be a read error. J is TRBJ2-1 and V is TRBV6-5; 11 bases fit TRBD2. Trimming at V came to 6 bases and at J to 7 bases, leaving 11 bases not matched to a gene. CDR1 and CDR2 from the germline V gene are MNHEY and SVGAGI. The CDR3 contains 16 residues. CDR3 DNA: TGTGCCAGCAGGAAACTTCTAGCGGGAGGAAAGAATGAGCAGTTCTTC. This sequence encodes CASRKLLAGGKNEQFF.

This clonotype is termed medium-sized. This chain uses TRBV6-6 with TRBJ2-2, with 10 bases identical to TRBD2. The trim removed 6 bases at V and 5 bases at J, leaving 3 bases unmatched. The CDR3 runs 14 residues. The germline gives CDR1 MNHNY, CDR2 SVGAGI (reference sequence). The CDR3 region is CASSLSGGTGELFF. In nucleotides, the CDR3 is TGTGCCAGCAGCCTTAGCGGGGGGACCGGGGAGCTGTTTTTT.

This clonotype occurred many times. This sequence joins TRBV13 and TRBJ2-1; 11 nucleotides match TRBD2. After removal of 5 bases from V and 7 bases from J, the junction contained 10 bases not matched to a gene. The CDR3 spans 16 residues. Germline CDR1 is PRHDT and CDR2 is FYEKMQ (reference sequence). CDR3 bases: TGTGCCAGCAGCACCTACGGGACTAGCGGCTCGAATGAGCAGTTCTTC. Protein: CASSTYGTSGSNEQFF.

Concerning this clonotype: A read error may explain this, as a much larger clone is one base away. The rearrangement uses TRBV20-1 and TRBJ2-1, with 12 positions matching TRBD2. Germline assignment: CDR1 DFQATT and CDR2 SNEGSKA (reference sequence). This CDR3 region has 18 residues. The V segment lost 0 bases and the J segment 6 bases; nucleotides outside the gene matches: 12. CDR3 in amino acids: CSAREPPSGRGDPNEQFF. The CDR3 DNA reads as TGCAGTGCTAGAGAACCCCCTAGCGGGAGGGGGGACCCCAATGAGCAGTTCTTC.

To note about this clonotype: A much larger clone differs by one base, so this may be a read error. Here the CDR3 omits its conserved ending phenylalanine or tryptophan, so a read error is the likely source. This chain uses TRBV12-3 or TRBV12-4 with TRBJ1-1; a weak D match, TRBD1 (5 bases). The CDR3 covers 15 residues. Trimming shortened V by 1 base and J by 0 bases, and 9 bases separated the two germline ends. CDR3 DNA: TGTGCCAGCAGTTTAGGACAGCTAATGAACACTGAAGCTTTCCTT. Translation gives CASSLGQLMNTEAFL.

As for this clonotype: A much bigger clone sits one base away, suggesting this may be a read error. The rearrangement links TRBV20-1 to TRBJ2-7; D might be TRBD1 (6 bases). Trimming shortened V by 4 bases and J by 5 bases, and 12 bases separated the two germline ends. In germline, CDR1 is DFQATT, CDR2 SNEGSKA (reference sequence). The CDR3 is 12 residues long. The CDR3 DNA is TGCAGTGCTAACCGGGACATCCACGAGCAGTACTTC. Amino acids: CSANRDIHEQYF.

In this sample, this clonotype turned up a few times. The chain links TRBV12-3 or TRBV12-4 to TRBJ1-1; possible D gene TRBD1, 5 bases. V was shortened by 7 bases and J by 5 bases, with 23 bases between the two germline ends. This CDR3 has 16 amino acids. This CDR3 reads CASTPGGFRGRTEAFF. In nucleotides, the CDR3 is TGTGCCAGCACCCCTGGGGGGTTCCGTGGCAGAACTGAAGCTTTCTTT.

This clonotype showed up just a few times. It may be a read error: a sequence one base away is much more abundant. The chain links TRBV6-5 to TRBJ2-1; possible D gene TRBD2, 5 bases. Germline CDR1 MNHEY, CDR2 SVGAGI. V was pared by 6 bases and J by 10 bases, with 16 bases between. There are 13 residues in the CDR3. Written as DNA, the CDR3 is TGTGCCAGCAGATATCAGAGGGCGAGCGAGCAGTTCTTC. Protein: CASRYQRASEQFF.

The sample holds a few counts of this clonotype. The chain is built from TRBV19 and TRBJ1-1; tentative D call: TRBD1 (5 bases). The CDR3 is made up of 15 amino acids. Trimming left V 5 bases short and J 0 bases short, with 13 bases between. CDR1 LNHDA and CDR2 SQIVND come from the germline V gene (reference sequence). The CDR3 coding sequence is TGTGCCAGTAGTTCGGGTTGGGGCCTGAACACTGAAGCTTTCTTT. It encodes CASSSGWGLNTEAFF.

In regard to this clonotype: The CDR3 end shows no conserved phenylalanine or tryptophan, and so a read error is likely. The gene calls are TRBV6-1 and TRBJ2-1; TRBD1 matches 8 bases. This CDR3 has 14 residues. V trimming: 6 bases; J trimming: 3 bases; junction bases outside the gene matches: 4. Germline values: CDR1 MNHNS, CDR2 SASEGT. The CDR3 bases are TGTGCCAGCAGCAGGGGGCTTGGCTACAATGAGCAGTTCTCC. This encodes CASSRGLGYNEQFS.

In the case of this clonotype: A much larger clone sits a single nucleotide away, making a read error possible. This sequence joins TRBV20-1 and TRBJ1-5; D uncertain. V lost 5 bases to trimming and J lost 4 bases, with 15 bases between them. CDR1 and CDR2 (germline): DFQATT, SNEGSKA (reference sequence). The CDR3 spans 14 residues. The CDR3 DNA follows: TGCAGTGCTGGGGAGATGGGAACAAATCAGCCCCAGCATTTT. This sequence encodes CSAGEMGTNQPQHF.

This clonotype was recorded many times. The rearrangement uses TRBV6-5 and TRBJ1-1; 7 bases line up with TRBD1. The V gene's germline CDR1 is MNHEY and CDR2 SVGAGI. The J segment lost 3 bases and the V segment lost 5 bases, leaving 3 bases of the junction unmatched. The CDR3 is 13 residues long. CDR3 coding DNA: TGTGCCAGCAGTCGACAGGGACACACTGAAGCTTTCTTT. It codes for CASSRQGHTEAFF.

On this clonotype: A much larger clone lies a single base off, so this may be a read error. The CDR3: CASSQGRGNTGELFF. The CDR3 nucleotides are TGTGCCAGCAGCCAAGGGCGGGGGAACACCGGGGAGCTGTTTTTT. This chain uses TRBV3-1 with TRBJ2-2; TRBD2 is a possible D gene (6 bases). V gave up 1 base and J gave up 1 base, with 7 bases separating them. This CDR3 has 15 amino acids. Germline V CDR1 and CDR2: LGHDT, YNNKEL (reference sequence).

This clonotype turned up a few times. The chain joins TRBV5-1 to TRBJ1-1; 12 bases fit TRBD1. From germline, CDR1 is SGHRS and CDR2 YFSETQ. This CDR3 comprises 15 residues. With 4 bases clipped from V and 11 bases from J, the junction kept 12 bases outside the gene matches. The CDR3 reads CASSASGTGGERAFF. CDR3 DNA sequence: TGCGCCAGCAGCGCCTCCGGGACAGGGGGCGAGAGGGCTTTCTTT.

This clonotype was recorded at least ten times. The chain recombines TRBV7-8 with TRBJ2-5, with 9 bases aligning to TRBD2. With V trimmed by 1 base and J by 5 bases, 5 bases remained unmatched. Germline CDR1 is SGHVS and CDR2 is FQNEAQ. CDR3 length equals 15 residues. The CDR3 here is CASSLEGLAGETQYF. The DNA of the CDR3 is TGTGCCAGCAGCTTAGAGGGACTAGCTGGGGAGACCCAGTACTTC. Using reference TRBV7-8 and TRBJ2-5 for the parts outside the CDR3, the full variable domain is GAGVSQSPRYKVAKRGQDVALRCDPISGHVSLFWYQQALGQGPEFLTYFQNEAQLDKSGLPSDRFFAERPEGSVSTLKIQRTQQEDSAVYLCASSLEGLAGETQYFGPGTRLLVL.

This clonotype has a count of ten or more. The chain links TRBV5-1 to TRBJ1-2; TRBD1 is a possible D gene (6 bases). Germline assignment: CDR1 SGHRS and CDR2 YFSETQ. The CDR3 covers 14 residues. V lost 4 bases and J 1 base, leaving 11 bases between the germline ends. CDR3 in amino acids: CASSPADSNYGYTF. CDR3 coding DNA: TGCGCCAGCAGCCCCGCGGACAGTAACTATGGCTACACCTTC.

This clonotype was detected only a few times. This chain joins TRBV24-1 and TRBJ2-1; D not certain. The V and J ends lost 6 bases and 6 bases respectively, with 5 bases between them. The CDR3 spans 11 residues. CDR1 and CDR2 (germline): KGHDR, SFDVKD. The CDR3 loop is CATSWLNEQFF. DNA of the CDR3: TGTGCCACCAGTTGGCTCAATGAGCAGTTCTTC.

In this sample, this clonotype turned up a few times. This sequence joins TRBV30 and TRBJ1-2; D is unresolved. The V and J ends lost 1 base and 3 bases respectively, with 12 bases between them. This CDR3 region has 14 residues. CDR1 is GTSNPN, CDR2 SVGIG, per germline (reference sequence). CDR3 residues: CAWSEEGWDYGYTF. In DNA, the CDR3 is TGTGCCTGGAGTGAGGAGGGATGGGACTATGGCTACACCTTC.

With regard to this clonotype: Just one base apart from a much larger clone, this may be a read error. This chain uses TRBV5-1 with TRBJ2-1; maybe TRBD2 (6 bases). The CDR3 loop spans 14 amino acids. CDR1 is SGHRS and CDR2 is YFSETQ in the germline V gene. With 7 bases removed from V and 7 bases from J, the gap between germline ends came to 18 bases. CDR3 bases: TGCGCCAGCGCCCTCACTAGCTGGAGGAATGAGCAGTTCTTC. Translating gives CASALTSWRNEQFF.

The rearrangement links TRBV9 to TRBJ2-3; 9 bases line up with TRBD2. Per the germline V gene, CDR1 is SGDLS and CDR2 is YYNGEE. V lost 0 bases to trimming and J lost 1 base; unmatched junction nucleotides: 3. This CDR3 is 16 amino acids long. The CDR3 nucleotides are TGTGCCAGCAGCGTAGCCATAGCGGGAGGCACAGATACGCAGTATTTT. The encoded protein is CASSVAIAGGTDTQYF. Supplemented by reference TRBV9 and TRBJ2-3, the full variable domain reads DSGVTQTPKHLITATGQRVTLRCSPRSGDLSVYWYQQSLDQGLQFLIQYYNGEERAKGNILERFSAQQFPDLHSELNLSSLELGDSALYFCASSVAIAGGTDTQYFGPGTRLTVL.

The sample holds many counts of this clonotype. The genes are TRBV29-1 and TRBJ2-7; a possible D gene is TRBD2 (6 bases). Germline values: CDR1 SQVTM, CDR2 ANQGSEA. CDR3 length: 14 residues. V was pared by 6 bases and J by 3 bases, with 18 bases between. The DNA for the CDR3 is TGCAGCGTGGCCGCGGGAAGGAGCCACTACGAGCAGTACTTC. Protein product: CSVAAGRSHYEQYF.

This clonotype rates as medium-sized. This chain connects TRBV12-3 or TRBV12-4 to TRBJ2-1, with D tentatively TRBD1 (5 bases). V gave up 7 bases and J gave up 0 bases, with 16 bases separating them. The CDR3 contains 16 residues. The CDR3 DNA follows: TGTGCCAGCACCCTCAGGGTGGCTGTCTCCTACAATGAGCAGTTCTTC. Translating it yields CASTLRVAVSYNEQFF.

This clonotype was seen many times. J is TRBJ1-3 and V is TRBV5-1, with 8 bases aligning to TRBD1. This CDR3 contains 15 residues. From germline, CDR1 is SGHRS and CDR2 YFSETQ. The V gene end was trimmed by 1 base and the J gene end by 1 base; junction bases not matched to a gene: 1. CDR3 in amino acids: CASSLQGASGNTIYF. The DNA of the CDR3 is TGCGCCAGCAGCTTGCAGGGGGCGTCTGGAAACACCATATATTTT.